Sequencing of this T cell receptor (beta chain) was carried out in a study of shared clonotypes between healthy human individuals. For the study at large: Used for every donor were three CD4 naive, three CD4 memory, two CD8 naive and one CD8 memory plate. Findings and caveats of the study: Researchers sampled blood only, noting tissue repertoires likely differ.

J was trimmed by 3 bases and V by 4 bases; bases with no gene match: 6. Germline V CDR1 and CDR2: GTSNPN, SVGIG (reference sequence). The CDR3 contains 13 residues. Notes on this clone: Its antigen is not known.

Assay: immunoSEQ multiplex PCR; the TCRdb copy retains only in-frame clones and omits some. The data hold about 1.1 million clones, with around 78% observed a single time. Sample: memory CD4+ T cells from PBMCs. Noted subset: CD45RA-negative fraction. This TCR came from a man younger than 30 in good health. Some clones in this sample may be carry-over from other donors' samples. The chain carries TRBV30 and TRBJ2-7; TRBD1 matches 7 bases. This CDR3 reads CAWTSGQSYEQYF. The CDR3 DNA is TGTGCCTGGACTTCGGGACAGAGCTACGAGCAGTACTTC.